This T cell receptor (beta chain) was identified during a study of T-cell memory formation after mild COVID-19. There are many counts of this clonotype. Per germline, CDR1 DFQATT and CDR2 SNEGSKA (reference sequence). With V trimmed by 3 bases and J by 7 bases, 7 bases remained unmatched. CDR3 length: 13 residues. TCRdb re-derived calls from the 5' RACE reads in MiXCR, one entry per CDR3 protein. Of over 500,000 distinct CDR3 sequences in the sample, 15% to 20% were seen once. Sample: PBMCs or a T cell subset sorted from them (not recorded which). The genes are TRBV20-1 and TRBJ2-7; 9 bases match TRBD1. This TCR was recovered from an adult woman who had mild COVID-19 (a few samples of this study predate the infection). Cell type and time point are not known. The CDR3 DNA reads as TGCAGTGCTAGTACCGGGACAGGGTTGGAGCAGTACTTC. This translates into CSASTGTGLEQYF.